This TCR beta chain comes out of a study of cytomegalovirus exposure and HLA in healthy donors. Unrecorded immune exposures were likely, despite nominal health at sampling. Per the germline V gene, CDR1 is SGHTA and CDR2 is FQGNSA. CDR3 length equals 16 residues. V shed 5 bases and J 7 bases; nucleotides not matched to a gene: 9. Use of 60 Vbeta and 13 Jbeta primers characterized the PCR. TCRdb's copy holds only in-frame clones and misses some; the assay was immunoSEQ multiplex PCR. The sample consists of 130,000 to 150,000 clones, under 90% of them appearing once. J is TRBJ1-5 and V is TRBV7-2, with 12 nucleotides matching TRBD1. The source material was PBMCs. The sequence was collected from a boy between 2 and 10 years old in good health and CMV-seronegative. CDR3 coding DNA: TGTGCCAGCAGCCTCCCGACCGGGACAGGGGGCCAGCCCCAGCATTTT. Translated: CASSLPTGTGGQPQHF.